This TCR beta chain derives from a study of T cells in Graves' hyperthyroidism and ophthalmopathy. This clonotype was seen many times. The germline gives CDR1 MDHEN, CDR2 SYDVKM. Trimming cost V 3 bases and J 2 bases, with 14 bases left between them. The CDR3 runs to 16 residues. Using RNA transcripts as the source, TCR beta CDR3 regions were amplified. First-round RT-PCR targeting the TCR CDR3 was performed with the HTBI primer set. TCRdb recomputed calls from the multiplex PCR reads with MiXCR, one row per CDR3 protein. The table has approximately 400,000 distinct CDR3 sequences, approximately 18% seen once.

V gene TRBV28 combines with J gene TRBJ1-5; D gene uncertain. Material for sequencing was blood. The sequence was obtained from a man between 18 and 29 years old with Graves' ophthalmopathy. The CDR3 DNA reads TGTGCCAGCAGTTTGTATAAGCGGTTCGGCAATCAGCCCCAGCATTTT. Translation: CASSLYKRFGNQPQHF.